This TCR beta chain was documented in a study of T cell repertoires in cytomegalovirus infection. Looking at the study overall: In public TCR beta signatures, there were indications of both CMV infection and matching HLA type. General study points: HLA-C-restricted, CMV-specific TCR beta clonotypes were dominant ex vivo. Public TCR beta family frequency separated CMV-and-HLA carriers, including in an independent cohort.

TCRdb called the reads again in MiXCR, with one record for every CDR3 protein. Of about 160,000 distinct CDR3 sequences in the sample, about a sixth are singletons; the top ten hold around a sixth. This clonotype was observed a handful of times. Its matching antigen is unknown. This TCR came from a human donor in good health (CMV status not recorded). Some clones in this sample may be carry-over from other donors' samples. Sequencing used CD8+ T cells from PBMCs.

CDR3 coding DNA: TGTGCCAGCAGCTTAGTACTCAAGTTAGACGGCGGGGAGCTGTTTTTT. Translated, it gives CASSLVLKLDGGELFF. V and J are TRBV7-2 and TRBJ2-2; no firm D call. V gave up 1 base and J gave up 7 bases, with 16 bases separating them. This CDR3 is 16 amino acids long. CDR1 SGHTA and CDR2 FQGNSA come from the germline V gene. Full variable domain (missing parts from reference TRBV7-2 and TRBJ2-2): GAGVSQSPSNKVTEKGKDVELRCDPISGHTALYWYRQSLGQGLEFLIYFQGNSAPDKSGLPSDRFSAERTGGSVSTLTIQRTQQEDSAVYLCASSLVLKLDGGELFFGEGSRLTVL.